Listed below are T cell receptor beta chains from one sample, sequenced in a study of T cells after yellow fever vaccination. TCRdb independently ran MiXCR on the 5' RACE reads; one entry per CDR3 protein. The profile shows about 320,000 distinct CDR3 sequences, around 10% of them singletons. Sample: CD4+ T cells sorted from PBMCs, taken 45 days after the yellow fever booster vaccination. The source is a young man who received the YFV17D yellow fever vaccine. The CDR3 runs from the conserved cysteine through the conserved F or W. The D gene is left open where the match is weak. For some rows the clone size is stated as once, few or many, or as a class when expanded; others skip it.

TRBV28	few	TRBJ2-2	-	CASTLAGRSPGELFF	TGTGCCAGCACTCTAGCAGGCAGAAGTCCCGGGGAGCTGTTTTTT
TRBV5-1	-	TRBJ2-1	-	CASSPISYNEQFF	TGCGCCAGCAGCCCTATATCCTACAATGAGCAGTTCTTC
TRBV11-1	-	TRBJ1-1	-	CASSPGGTSYTEAFF	TGTGCCAGCAGCCCCGGGGGGACCTCGTACACTGAAGCTTTCTTT
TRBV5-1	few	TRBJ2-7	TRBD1	CASSLVAGGNYEQYF	TGCGCCAGCAGCTTGGTGGCAGGGGGAAACTACGAGCAGTACTTC
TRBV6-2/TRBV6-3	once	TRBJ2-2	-	CASSYWGTASELFF	TGTGCCAGCAGTTACTGGGGAACCGCCTCGGAGCTGTTTTTT
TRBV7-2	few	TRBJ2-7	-	CASSWRRQSAHEQYF	TGTGCCAGCAGCTGGCGCAGACAGTCAGCCCACGAGCAGTACTTC
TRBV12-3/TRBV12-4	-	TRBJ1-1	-	CASSLGLVANTEAFF	TGTGCCAGCAGTTTAGGTCTTGTCGCGAACACTGAAGCTTTCTTT
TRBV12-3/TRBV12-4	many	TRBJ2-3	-	CASSLAGVADTQYF	TGTGCCAGCAGTTTAGCCGGGGTGGCAGATACGCAGTATTTT
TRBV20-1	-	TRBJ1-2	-	CSASLVRSDGYTF	TGCAGTGCTTCCCTCGTGCGTAGTGATGGCTACACCTTC
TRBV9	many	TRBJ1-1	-	CASSPRANTEAFF	TGTGCCAGCAGCCCCCGGGCGAACACTGAAGCTTTCTTT
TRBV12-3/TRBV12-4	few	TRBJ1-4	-	CASSLARDGEKLFF	TGTGCCAGCAGTTTAGCCAGAGATGGTGAAAAACTGTTTTTT
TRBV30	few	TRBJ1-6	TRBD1	CAWTDREDSPLHF	TGTGCCTGGACGGACAGGGAGGATTCACCCCTCCACTTT